This T cell receptor beta chain was sequenced for a study of blood T cells in healthy people across ages. Concerning this clonotype itself: At one end, the junction sequence differs from germline, possibly due to a read error.

Together with a sample-barcoded 5' primer, a J-beta primer mix was included in a second PCR lasting about 6 to 12 cycles. Individual samples furnished no less than 3 million CDR3-containing paired-end reads apiece. In TCRdb, the 5' RACE reads were re-called with MiXCR into one record per CDR3 protein. This table has about 1,800,000 distinct CDR3 sequences, about 30% appearing once. The germline CDR1 and CDR2 sequences are KGHSH and LQKENI. This CDR3 is 14 amino acids long. The people who gave samples were healthy Caucasians from Russia, aged about 6 to 95. Peripheral blood, ten milliliters per donor, was collected. Each sample used at least 6 million PBMCs.

The rearrangement uses TRBV18 and TRBJ2-5; D ambiguous. The receptor was isolated from a young woman in good health. The sample taken for sequencing was blood. The CDR3 is CASSPAGLQEAQYF. In DNA form, the CDR3 reads TGTGCCAGCTCACCAGCAGGTCTACAAGAGGCCCAGTACTTC. The full variable domain, completed using reference TRBV18 and TRBJ2-5, is NAGVMQNPRHLVRRRGQEARLRCSPMKGHSHVYWYRQLPEEGLKFMVYLQKENIIDESGMPKERFSAEFPKEGPSILRIQQVVRGDSAAYFCASSPAGLQEAQYFGPGTRLLVL.